This T cell receptor beta chain came from a study of blood T cell repertoires in COVID-19 (dated by TCRdb to the early 2020s). Concerning the study at large: Samples covering the acute and convalescent phases of COVID-19 were provided by collaborators in the United States, Italy and Spain. The material from the prospective study consisted of cDNA or gDNA derived from T cells, B-cell-depleted T cells, or PBMCs. Deeply sampled blood TCRbeta repertoires from subjects exposed to, actively infected with, or recovered from COVID-19 were included in the dataset. The repertoires were made available in a free public database intended to serve as a resource for research on the immune response to SARS-CoV-2. Samples came from the ongoing ImmuneRACE study (first 160 participants) plus 1,254 subjects from 6 global collaborators. Nearly every sample came with metadata listing a de-identified subject ID, COVID-19 status, age in years and sex. HLA class I and class II types, where available, came from metadata supplied by the sample provider rather than from assay-based typing. Broad study findings and their caveats: The quantity of clinical and demographic metadata differed by source and by participant and was supplied without curation.

Whole blood was collected in K2EDTA tubes by collaborating institutions according to the institutions' own protocols. For TCRbeta analysis, collaborators shipped samples as frozen whole blood, isolated PBMCs, or DNA extracted from either of those sample types. TCRbeta CDR3 regions were amplified from genomic DNA by means of the immunoSEQ Assay, a bias-controlled multiplex PCR. In the paper's pipeline: The number of nucleated cells in each sample was estimated by amplification of reference gene primers within the assay. To quantify the absolute abundance of each unique TCRbeta CDR3 rearrangement, sequence reads were collapsed and filtered. Productive Simpson clonality was computed per sample as the square root of Simpson's diversity index over productive rearrangements. TCRdb's version of the immuneACCESS table is confined to in-frame rearrangements and falls short of the full clone set. An unresolved V gene accounts for under half of the shortfall where checked; the remainder is of unknown origin. V and J calls and clone size are copied from that table; D and trimming were computed from the DNA. The sample includes 340,000 or so clones, with around nine tenths observed a single time. The top ten constitute 1% of the sample.

A distance of 20 bases separates the germline ends of V and J, which lose 4 bases and 8 bases respectively. Spanning cysteine to phenylalanine, the CDR3 consists of 16 amino acids. Only the CDR3 part of the read is kept: 48 bases, read in frame from the first base. Looking up the germline V gene yields CDR1 SGHVS and CDR2 FQNEAQ. Comment on this clone: Its antigen is currently not known. Qualities for individual bases were not recorded, and no much larger clone is one base off.

The chain uses TRBV7-8 and TRBJ1-4; the D gene is perhaps TRBD1, on 5 matching bases. Material: peripheral blood. The TCR comes from a man between 45 and 60 years old with active or convalescent COVID-19. The base sequence is TGTGCCAGCAGCTCCACACCTGCAGACAGCACCGAAAAACTGTTTTTT. It translates as CASSSTPADSTEKLFF. Reference TRBV7-8 and TRBJ1-4 genes cover what lies past the CDR3, so the full variable domain is GAGVSQSPRYKVAKRGQDVALRCDPISGHVSLFWYQQALGQGPEFLTYFQNEAQLDKSGLPSDRFFAERPEGSVSTLKIQRTQQEDSAVYLCASSSTPADSTEKLFFGSGTQLSVL.